This T cell receptor beta chain was identified in a study of T cell repertoires in cytomegalovirus infection. A word on this clonotype: No antigen is known for it.

MiXCR, applied by TCRdb to the reads, yields one record per CDR3 protein. Among some 150,000 distinct CDR3 sequences listed, more than 25% were seen once. Germline V CDR1 and CDR2: MNHEY, SMNVEV (reference sequence). Trimming removed 2 bases at V and 4 bases at J, with 9 bases between. The CDR3 has 14 amino acids. Sequencing was performed on CD8+ T cells from cultured PBMCs, taken from culture after CMV antigen stimulation. The TCR was taken from a human donor in good health (CMV status not recorded). Some clones in this sample may be carry-over from other donors' samples. The chain links TRBV27 to TRBJ1-5, with D perhaps TRBD1 (5 bases). The chain's CDR3 is CASSLEGTNQPQHF. In nucleotides, the CDR3 is TGTGCCAGCAGTTTAGAAGGGACGAATCAGCCCCAGCATTTT.